This TCR beta chain is drawn from a study of blood T cell repertoires in COVID-19. Across the whole study: Samples taken during acute and convalescent COVID-19 were collected in the United States, Italy and Spain. T cells, B-cell-depleted T cells, or PBMCs supplied cDNA or gDNA.

Original handling: The authors estimated nucleated cell counts from reference gene primer amplification. Here immunoSEQ multiplex PCR was the method, and the copy in TCRdb shows in-frame clones only, minus some. Clone size and V and J calls were adopted from that table, with D and trimming inferred from the DNA. The repertoire holds around 110,000 clones, about nine tenths seen once, with roughly 2% in the top ten. V was pared by 0 bases and J by 2 bases, with 12 bases between. The length of the CDR3 is 16 residues. Germline V gene data show CDR1 as SGHTA and CDR2 as FQGTGA. The sequenced sample consisted of peripheral blood. This sequence originates from a human donor with active COVID-19. The donor label of this sample is uncertain. V is TRBV7-3 and J is TRBJ2-3, with D hard to call. The CDR3 DNA follows: TGTGCCAGCAGCTTAACTAGTAACCCCCCCACAGATACGCAGTATTTT. Translation gives CASSLTSNPPTDTQYF.